This is a list of T cell receptor beta chains from one sample in a study of T cell responses to AZD1222 COVID-19 vaccine. TCRdb's table, derived via immunoSEQ multiplex PCR, lists solely in-frame clones and lacks some. Of 55,000 to 90,000 clones listed, roughly 84% are singletons. The sequencing used peripheral blood, collected on day 0 of AZD1222 vaccination. These receptors came from an adult in good health. Both conserved end residues are part of each CDR3. Clone size is shown for a subset of rows, as once, few, many or a class of expanded clone.

TRBV7-6	TRBJ2-1	16	few	CASSLFSRGGYNEQFF
TRBV6-5	TRBJ1-2	12	-	CASKEGAGGYTF
TRBV7-2	TRBJ2-3	15	once	CASSLVSVSPDTQYF
TRBV6-6	TRBJ1-2	12	-	CASSSGQTSRDF
TRBV27	TRBJ2-1	14	few	CASSFGATNNEQFF
TRBV6-5	TRBJ1-1	12	-	CASSRPGGEAFF
TRBV6-1	TRBJ2-7	15	-	CASSERTSGVYGQYF
TRBV2	TRBJ2-1	16	-	CASKELGTVSYNEQFF
TRBV10-2	TRBJ1-4	14	-	CASSDPGSNEKLFF
TRBV18	TRBJ1-1	16	-	CASSPPVVQENTEAFF
TRBV30	TRBJ1-2	12	-	CARDVRGSGYTF
TRBV11-2	TRBJ1-1	12	-	CASSPRGTEAFF
TRBV6-2/TRBV6-3	TRBJ2-2	13	-	CASSLTGRAELFF
TRBV6-2/TRBV6-3	TRBJ1-4	13	once	CASSYSLGWKLFF
TRBV27	TRBJ2-7	14	-	CASSLGPTGGEQYF
TRBV5-1	TRBJ2-1	15	-	CASSDGTGSYNEQFF
TRBV7-9	TRBJ1-1	14	-	CASSLEGESPEAFF
TRBV6-5	TRBJ2-1	11	-	CASSWGNEQFF
TRBV4-1	TRBJ1-3	16	-	CASSQLPYSSGNTIYF
TRBV24-1	TRBJ2-7	14	-	CATSDGTERYEQYF
TRBV5-1	TRBJ1-2	17	few	CASSSSSGTGWNYGYTF
TRBV5-8	TRBJ1-2	14	-	CASSSGQGSFGYTF
TRBV5-4	TRBJ2-5	13	-	CASSPQGRETQYF
TRBV5-1	TRBJ2-5	16	-	CASSLARLPYQETQYF
TRBV30	TRBJ1-3	15	-	CAWSTGGNSGNTIYF
TRBV4-1	TRBJ1-5	16	-	CASSQETGVGSQPQHF
TRBV5-3	TRBJ1-1	15	-	CARSSKGSLNTEAFF
TRBV5-6	TRBJ2-3	16	-	CASTTVGWKITDTQYF
TRBV12-3/TRBV12-4	TRBJ2-7	13	-	CASSRGFRGEQYF
TRBV21-1	TRBJ2-2	13	once	CASRGTVAGELFF
TRBV5-3	TRBJ1-2	13	-	CARSLESVNGYTF